Each of the 10 T cell receptor beta chains below was sequenced from the same sample in a study of Graves' ophthalmopathy and Graves' hyperthyroidism. For repertoire sequencing, the TCR beta CDR3 regions were amplified from RNA transcripts. The authors performed first-round RT-PCR with HTBI primers and then a second-round multiplex PCR. MiXCR, applied by TCRdb to the multiplex PCR reads, yields one record per CDR3 protein. Found here are 400,000 or so distinct CDR3 sequences, approximately 18% of them singletons; the top ten hold 2.4%. Sequencing used peripheral blood. The source of these receptors is an adult woman with stable Graves' hyperthyroidism.

This clonotype was detected ten times or more. V is TRBV10-3 and J is TRBJ2-5, with D perhaps matching TRBD1 (5 bases). The length of the CDR3 is 16 residues. Trimming took off 2 bases at V and 0 bases at J, with 13 bases between the two ends. Germline V gives CDR1 ENHRY, CDR2 SYGVKD. CDR3 nucleotides: TGTGCCATCAGTGAGAATCAGGGAAGACACCAAGAGACCCAGTACTTC. Translation gives CAISENQGRHQETQYF.

The V gene is TRBV4-1, the J gene TRBJ2-2; 10 nucleotides align to TRBD1. Trimming took 1 base from V and 2 from J; bases not matched to a gene: 7. CDR3 size: 18 residues. The V gene's germline CDR1 is MGHRA and CDR2 YSYEKL. The DNA for the CDR3 is TGCGCCAGCAGCCAAGGGACAGGGGGGGATCTAAACACCGGGGAGCTGTTTTTT. It encodes CASSQGTGGDLNTGELFF.

This clonotype has at least ten counts. This chain connects TRBV7-8 to TRBJ2-7; D is undetermined. The V end lost 5 bases, the J end lost 3 bases, and 17 bases lay between the germline ends. Per germline, CDR1 SGHVS and CDR2 FQNEAQ. The CDR3 spans 15 residues. DNA for the CDR3: TGTGCCAGCAGCCCCAGGAGAAGGGAAAACTACGAGCAGTACTTC. Encoded protein: CASSPRRRENYEQYF.

This clonotype was counted at least ten times. Compared with germline, one end of the junction differs, possibly owing to a read error. The J gene is TRBJ2-4, the V gene TRBV12-5; TRBD2 is a possible D gene (7 bases). There are 17 residues in the CDR3. Per the germline V gene, CDR1 is LGHNT and CDR2 is FRNRAP. The CDR3 DNA reads as TGTGCTAGTGGTCTGTTGGGGGGGCTGCTAGCCAAAAACATTAAGTACTTC. Translated, it gives CASGLLGGLLAKNIKYF.

This clonotype was detected ten times or more. The V gene is TRBV7-8, the J gene TRBJ1-3, with a weak D call TRBD1 (5 bases). This CDR3 spans 14 amino acids. Between the trimmed V and J ends, which lost 5 bases and 3 bases, there was a span of 11 bases. The germline V gene encodes CDR1 SGHVS and CDR2 FQNEAQ. CDR3 sequence (DNA): TGTGCCAGCAGCCACCTGGGGGTTGGAAACACCATATATTTT. This gives the protein CASSHLGVGNTIYF.

This clonotype has just a few counts. The V call is TRBV7-2, the J call TRBJ2-7; D not certain. The V end was cut by 5 bases, the J end by 6 bases, with 11 bases between. The CDR3 covers 12 residues. Germline loops: CDR1 SGHTA, CDR2 FQGNSA. CDR3 nucleotides: TGTGCCAGCAGCGTATATGGTGTCGAGCAGTACTTC. Protein product: CASSVYGVEQYF.

Ten or more counts support this clonotype. This chain joins TRBV5-1 and TRBJ2-2; 7 bases match TRBD2. V lost 4 bases to trimming and J lost 3 bases; unmatched junction nucleotides: 3. This CDR3 has 14 residues. Germline V gene lookup returns CDR1 SGHRS and CDR2 YFSETQ. The CDR3 protein is CASSPLADTGELFF. The CDR3 DNA reads TGCGCCAGCAGCCCGCTAGCGGACACCGGGGAGCTGTTTTTT.

This clonotype was counted between two and nine times. The rearrangement links TRBV27 to TRBJ1-6, with a weak D call TRBD1 (5 bases). Germline V gene data show CDR1 as MNHEY and CDR2 as SMNVEV (reference sequence). Trimming left V 0 bases short and J 6 bases short, with 18 bases between. The CDR3 consists of 18 residues. The CDR3 region is CASSLSILRMGGNSPLHF. DNA for the CDR3: TGTGCCAGCAGTTTATCGATCCTCAGGATGGGGGGTAATTCACCCCTCCACTTT.

This clonotype appeared many times. J is TRBJ1-1 and V is TRBV7-3, with D possibly TRBD1 on 5 matching bases. Trimming left V 6 bases short and J 5 bases short, with 13 bases between. Germline CDR1 is SGHTA and CDR2 is FQGTGA. The CDR3 is 13 residues long. CDR3 in amino acids: CASSRGGETEAFF. CDR3 nucleotide sequence: TGTGCCAGCAGTAGGGGAGGGGAAACTGAAGCTTTCTTT.

Ten or more counts support this clonotype. This chain connects TRBV6-1 to TRBJ1-1; D call uncertain. The CDR3 extends over 12 amino acids. The V gene lost 5 bases and the J gene lost 8 bases, with 12 bases spanning the gap. Germline V lookup: CDR1 MNHNS, CDR2 SASEGT. The CDR3 coding sequence is TGTGCCAGCAGTACCCGTTTAGCAGAAGCTTTCTTT. This codes for CASSTRLAEAFF.